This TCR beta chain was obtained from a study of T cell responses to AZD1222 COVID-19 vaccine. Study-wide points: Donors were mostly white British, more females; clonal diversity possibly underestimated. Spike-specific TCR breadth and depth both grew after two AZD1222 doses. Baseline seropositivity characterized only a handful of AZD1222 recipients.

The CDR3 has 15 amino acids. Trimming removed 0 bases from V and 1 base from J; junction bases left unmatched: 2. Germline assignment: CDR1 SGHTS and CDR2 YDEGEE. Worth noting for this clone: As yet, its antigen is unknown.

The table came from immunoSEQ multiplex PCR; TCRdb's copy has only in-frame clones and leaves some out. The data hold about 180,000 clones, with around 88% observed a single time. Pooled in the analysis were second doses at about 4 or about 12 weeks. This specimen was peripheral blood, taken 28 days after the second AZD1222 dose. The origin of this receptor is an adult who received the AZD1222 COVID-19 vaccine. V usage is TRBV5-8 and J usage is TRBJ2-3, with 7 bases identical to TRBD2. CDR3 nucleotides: TGTGCCAGCAGCTTGGGAGCGGGGCGCACAGATACGCAGTATTTT. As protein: CASSLGAGRTDTQYF.